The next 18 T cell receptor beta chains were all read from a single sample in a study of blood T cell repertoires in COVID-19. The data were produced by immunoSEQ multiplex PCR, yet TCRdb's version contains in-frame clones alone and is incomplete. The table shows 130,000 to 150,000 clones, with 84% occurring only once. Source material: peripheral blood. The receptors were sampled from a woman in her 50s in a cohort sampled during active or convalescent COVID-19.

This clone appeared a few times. CDR3 bases: TGTGCCAGCAGCGGGGGGGCCACAGATACGCAGTATTTT. It yields the protein CASSGGATDTQYF. The chain is built from TRBV6-4 and TRBJ2-3; TRBD2 agrees at 8 bases. Germline CDR1 reads MRHNA; CDR2 reads SNTAGT. This CDR3 contains 13 residues. V gave up 6 bases and J gave up 2 bases; unmatched junction bases: 1.

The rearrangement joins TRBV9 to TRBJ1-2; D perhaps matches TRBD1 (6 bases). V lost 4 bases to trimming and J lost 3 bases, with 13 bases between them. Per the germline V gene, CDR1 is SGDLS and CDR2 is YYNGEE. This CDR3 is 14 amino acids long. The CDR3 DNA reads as TGTGCCAGCAGCCCTCGAGAGGGGGACTATGGCTACACCTTC. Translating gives CASSPREGDYGYTF.

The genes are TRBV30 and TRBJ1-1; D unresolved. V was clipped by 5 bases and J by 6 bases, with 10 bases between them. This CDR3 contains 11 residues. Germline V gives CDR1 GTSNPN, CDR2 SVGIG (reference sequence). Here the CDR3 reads CAWRAGAEAFF. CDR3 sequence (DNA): TGTGCCTGGCGAGCCGGGGCTGAAGCTTTCTTT.

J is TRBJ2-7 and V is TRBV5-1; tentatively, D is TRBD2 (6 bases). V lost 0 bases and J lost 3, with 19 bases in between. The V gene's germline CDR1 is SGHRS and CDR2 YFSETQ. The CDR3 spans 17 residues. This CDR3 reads CASSLEGLGGPYYEQYF. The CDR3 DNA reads TGCGCCAGCAGCTTGGAGGGTTTGGGGGGACCCTACTACGAGCAGTACTTC.

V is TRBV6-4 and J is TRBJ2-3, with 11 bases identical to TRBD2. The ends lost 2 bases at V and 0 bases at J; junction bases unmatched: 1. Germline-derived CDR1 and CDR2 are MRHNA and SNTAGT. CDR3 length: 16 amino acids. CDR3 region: CASSDLAGGSTDTQYF. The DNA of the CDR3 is TGTGCCAGCAGTGACCTAGCGGGAGGAAGCACAGATACGCAGTATTTT.

In DNA form, the CDR3 reads TGTGCCAGCAGCTTAGTTTCCGACAGGTTACAAGAGACCCAGTACTTC. Translated: CASSLVSDRLQETQYF. The J gene is TRBJ2-5, the V gene TRBV7-2; maybe TRBD1 (6 bases). The CDR3 spans 16 residues. Trimming cost V 1 base and J 2 bases, with 14 bases left between them. Per germline, CDR1 SGHTA and CDR2 FQGNSA.

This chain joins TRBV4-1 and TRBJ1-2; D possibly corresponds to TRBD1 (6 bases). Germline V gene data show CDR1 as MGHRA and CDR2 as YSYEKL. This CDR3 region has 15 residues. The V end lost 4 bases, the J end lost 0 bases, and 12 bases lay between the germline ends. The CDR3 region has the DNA TGCGCCAGCAGCCGAGAAAGGACAGCTAACTATGGCTACACCTTC. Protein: CASSRERTANYGYTF.

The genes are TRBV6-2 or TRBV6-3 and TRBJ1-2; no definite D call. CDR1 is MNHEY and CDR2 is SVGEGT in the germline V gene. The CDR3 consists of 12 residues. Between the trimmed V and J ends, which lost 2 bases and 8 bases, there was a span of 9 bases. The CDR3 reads CASSYVLGGYTF. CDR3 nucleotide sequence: TGTGCCAGCAGTTACGTTCTAGGCGGCTACACCTTC.

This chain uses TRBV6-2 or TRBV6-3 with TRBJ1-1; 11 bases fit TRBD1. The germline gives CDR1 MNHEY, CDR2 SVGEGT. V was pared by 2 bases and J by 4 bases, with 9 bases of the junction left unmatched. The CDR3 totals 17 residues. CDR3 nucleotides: TGTGCCAGCAGTTACCCGGGACAGGGGGAATGGAGCACTGAAGCTTTCTTT. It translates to CASSYPGQGEWSTEAFF.

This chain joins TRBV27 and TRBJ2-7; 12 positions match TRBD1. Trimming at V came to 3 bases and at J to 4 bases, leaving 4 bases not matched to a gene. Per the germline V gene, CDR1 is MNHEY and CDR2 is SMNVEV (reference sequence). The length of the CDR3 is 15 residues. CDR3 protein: CASSLKGQGAYEQYF. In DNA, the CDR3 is TGTGCCAGCAGTTTGAAGGGACAGGGGGCATACGAGCAGTACTTC.

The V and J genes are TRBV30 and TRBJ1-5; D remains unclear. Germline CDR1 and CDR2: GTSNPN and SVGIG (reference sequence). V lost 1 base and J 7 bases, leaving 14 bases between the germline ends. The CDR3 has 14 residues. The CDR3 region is CAWSGGLSGQPQHF. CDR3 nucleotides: TGTGCCTGGAGTGGCGGACTCTCGGGGCAGCCCCAGCATTTT.

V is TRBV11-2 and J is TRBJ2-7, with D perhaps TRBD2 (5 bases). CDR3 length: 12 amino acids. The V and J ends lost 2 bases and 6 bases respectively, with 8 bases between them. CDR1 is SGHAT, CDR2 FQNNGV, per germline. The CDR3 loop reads CASSLTRVEQYF. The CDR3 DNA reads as TGTGCCAGCAGCTTAACTAGAGTCGAGCAGTACTTC.

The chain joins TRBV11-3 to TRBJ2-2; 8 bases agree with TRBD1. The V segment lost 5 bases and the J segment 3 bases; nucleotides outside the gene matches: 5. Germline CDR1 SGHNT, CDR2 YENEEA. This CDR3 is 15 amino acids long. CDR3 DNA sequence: TGTGCCAGCAGCCCGCAGGGGGCCCACACCGGGGAGCTGTTTTTT. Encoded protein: CASSPQGAHTGELFF.

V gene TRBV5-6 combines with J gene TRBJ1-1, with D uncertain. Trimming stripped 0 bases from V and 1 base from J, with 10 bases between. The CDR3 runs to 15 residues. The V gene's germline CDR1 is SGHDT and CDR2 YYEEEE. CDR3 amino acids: CASSLGASQNTEAFF. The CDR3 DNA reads TGTGCCAGCAGCTTGGGGGCCAGCCAGAACACTGAAGCTTTCTTT.

Written as DNA, the CDR3 is TGCGCCAGCAGCCAGCCGGGACAGGGTAATTCACCCCTCCACTTT. The encoded protein is CASSQPGQGNSPLHF. V and J are TRBV4-1 and TRBJ1-6; TRBD1 matches at 9 bases. CDR3 length equals 15 residues. Trimming took 3 bases from V and 6 from J; bases not matched to a gene: 3. Per germline, CDR1 MGHRA and CDR2 YSYEKL.

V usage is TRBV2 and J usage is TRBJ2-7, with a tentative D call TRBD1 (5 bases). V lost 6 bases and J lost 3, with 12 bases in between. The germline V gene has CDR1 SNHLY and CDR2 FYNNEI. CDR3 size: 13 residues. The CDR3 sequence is CASRKDTSYEQYF. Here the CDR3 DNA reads TGTGCCAGCAGGAAGGACACCAGCTACGAGCAGTACTTC. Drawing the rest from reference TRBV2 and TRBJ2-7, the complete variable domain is EPEVTQTPSHQVTQMGQEVILRCVPISNHLYFYWYRQILGQKVEFLVSFYNNEISEKSEIFDDQFSVERPDGSNFTLKIRSTKLEDSAMYFCASRKDTSYEQYFGPGTRLTVT.

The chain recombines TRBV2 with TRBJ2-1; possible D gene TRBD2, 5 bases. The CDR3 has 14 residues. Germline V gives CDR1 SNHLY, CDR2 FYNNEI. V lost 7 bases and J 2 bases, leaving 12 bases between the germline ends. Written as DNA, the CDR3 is TGTGCCAGCAAAAGAGGGAGCACCTACAATGAGCAGTTCTTC. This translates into CASKRGSTYNEQFF. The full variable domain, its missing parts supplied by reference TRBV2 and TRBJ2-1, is EPEVTQTPSHQVTQMGQEVILRCVPISNHLYFYWYRQILGQKVEFLVSFYNNEISEKSEIFDDQFSVERPDGSNFTLKIRSTKLEDSAMYFCASKRGSTYNEQFFGPGTRLTVL.

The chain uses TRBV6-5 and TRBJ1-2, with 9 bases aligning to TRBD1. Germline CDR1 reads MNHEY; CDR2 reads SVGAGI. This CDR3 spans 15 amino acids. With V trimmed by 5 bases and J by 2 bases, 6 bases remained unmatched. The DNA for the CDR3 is TGTGCCAGCAGTACCCGACAGGGGGGAAACTATGGCTACACCTTC. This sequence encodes CASSTRQGGNYGYTF.